The 20 T cell receptor beta chains given below trace back to one sample, sequenced in a study of blood T cell repertoires in COVID-19. The method was immunoSEQ multiplex PCR; TCRdb's version includes in-frame clones alone and lacks a portion of them. This repertoire shows about 160,000 clones, around 93% found once; its top ten account for about 4.8%. Sequences were obtained from peripheral blood. These receptors all stem from a man in his thirties or forties with COVID-19, enrolled during active disease.

This clone was counted between two and nine times. The J gene is TRBJ1-3, the V gene TRBV9; 7 bases fit TRBD1. Germline CDR1 and CDR2: SGDLS and YYNGEE. This CDR3 spans 19 amino acids. J was trimmed by 0 bases and V by 4 bases; bases with no gene match: 16. The CDR3 DNA reads as TGTGCCAGCAGCTCCTCTAACCGGACAGGCGTATACTCTGGAAACACCATATATTTT. Amino acid sequence: CASSSSNRTGVYSGNTIYF.

The CDR3 reads CASRTVPGSGETQYF. The CDR3 nucleotides are TGTGCCAGCAGAACTGTCCCGGGGTCAGGAGAGACCCAGTACTTC. The chain recombines TRBV28 with TRBJ2-5, with D perhaps matching TRBD2 (5 bases). The germline CDR1 and CDR2 sequences are MDHEN and SYDVKM. This CDR3 comprises 15 residues. Trimming removed 6 bases from V and 4 bases from J, with 18 bases in between. The full variable domain, with the rest looked up from reference TRBV28 and TRBJ2-5, is DVKVTQSSRYLVKRTGEKVFLECVQDMDHENMFWYRQDPGLGLRLIYFSYDVKMKEKGDIPEGYSVSREKKERFSLILESASTNQTSMYLCASRTVPGSGETQYFGPGTRLLVL.

This clone showed up just once. The rearrangement uses TRBV18 and TRBJ2-1; the match to TRBD1 covers 11 bases. Looked up from germline, CDR1 is KGHSH and CDR2 is LQKENI. This CDR3 contains 15 residues. Losses at the gene ends were 2 bases for V and 5 bases for J; bases not matched to a gene: 2. In nucleotides, the CDR3 is TGTGCCAGCTCACCAGGACAGGGGGCGAACAATGAGCAGTTCTTC. Translation: CASSPGQGANNEQFF.

The chain has TRBV5-1 and TRBJ2-1; D ambiguous. Germline V gene data show CDR1 as SGHRS and CDR2 as YFSETQ. The CDR3 is 11 amino acids. Trimming shortened V by 5 bases and J by 7 bases, and 7 bases separated the two germline ends. The chain's CDR3 is CASREENEQFF. The CDR3 DNA follows: TGCGCCAGCAGAGAAGAGAATGAGCAGTTCTTC.

The V and J genes are TRBV18 and TRBJ2-2; 11 bases fit TRBD2. The CDR3 loop spans 16 amino acids. From germline, CDR1 is KGHSH and CDR2 LQKENI. V was clipped by 3 bases and J by 2 bases; unmatched bases: 2. The CDR3 here is CASSPTSGINTGELFF. The CDR3 nucleotides are TGTGCCAGCTCACCGACTAGCGGGATAAACACCGGGGAGCTGTTTTTT.

This chain links TRBV25-1 with TRBJ2-5; D is ambiguous. The germline CDR1 and CDR2 sequences are MGHDK and SYGVNS. V was clipped by 5 bases and J by 5 bases, with 3 bases between them. The CDR3 sequence is 10 residues long. The CDR3 DNA sequence: TGTGCCAGCAGTTCGGAGACCCAGTACTTC. Amino acid sequence: CASSSETQYF.

This chain uses TRBV10-2 with TRBJ1-5; the D gene is possibly TRBD1 (5 bases). The length of the CDR3 is 15 residues. Germline assignment: CDR1 WSHSY and CDR2 SAAADI. Trimming left V 4 bases short and J 1 base short, with 11 bases between. CDR3 residues: CASSASRGSNQPQHF. For the CDR3, the DNA is TGCGCCAGCAGTGCGTCACGGGGGAGCAATCAGCCCCAGCATTTT.

The chain has TRBV7-2 and TRBJ2-7; D is undetermined. Germline V gene data show CDR1 as SGHTA and CDR2 as FQGNSA. The CDR3 is 12 amino acids. V was cut by 1 base and J by 6 bases, with 7 bases left in between. The CDR3 nucleotides read TGTGCCAGCAGCTTAGTTTTAATCGAGCAGTACTTC. It is translated as CASSLVLIEQYF.

This sequence joins TRBV9 and TRBJ1-1, with 8 bases matching TRBD1. Trimming took 5 bases from V and 0 from J; bases not matched to a gene: 3. The CDR3 extends over 14 amino acids. Germline CDR1 is SGDLS and CDR2 is YYNGEE. CDR3 in amino acids: CASSETGVNTEAFF. The CDR3 nucleotides are TGTGCCAGCAGTGAGACAGGGGTGAACACTGAAGCTTTCTTT.

This clone appeared once. The chain employs TRBV6-6 and TRBJ2-7, with D possibly TRBD2 on 6 matching bases. V dropped 5 bases and J dropped 5 bases, with 19 bases sitting between them. The CDR3 sequence is 15 residues long. The germline V gene has CDR1 MNHNY and CDR2 SVGAGI (reference sequence). CDR3 sequence reads: CASSTGPGVRNEQYF. The DNA of the CDR3 is TGTGCCAGCAGTACGGGCCCGGGAGTGAGAAACGAGCAGTACTTC.

This CDR3 is CASSQDNRDPYNEQFF. In nucleotides, the CDR3 is TGCGCCAGCAGCCAAGACAACAGGGACCCATACAATGAGCAGTTCTTC. V and J are TRBV4-3 and TRBJ2-1, with a tentative D call TRBD1 (6 bases). Germline loops: CDR1 LGHNA, CDR2 YSLEER. Trimming pared 0 bases from V and 4 bases from J, leaving 13 bases between. This CDR3 is 16 amino acids long.

V usage is TRBV7-2 and J usage is TRBJ2-3, with a weak D call TRBD1 (5 bases). Trimming removed 4 bases from V and 8 bases from J, with 13 bases in between. This CDR3 contains 13 residues. Germline assignment: CDR1 SGHTA and CDR2 FQGNSA. DNA for the CDR3: TGTGCCAGCAGCTCAACAGGTCTGAGTACGCAGTATTTT. Its protein is CASSSTGLSTQYF.

V is TRBV7-2 and J is TRBJ2-1, with a tentative D call TRBD1 (8 bases). Per germline, CDR1 SGHTA and CDR2 FQGNSA. The CDR3 length is 15 residues. V was clipped by 3 bases and J by 7 bases, with 16 bases between them. In DNA form, the CDR3 reads TGTGCCAGCAGCTTCGTCGTACAGGGGGGGAATGAGCAGTTCTTC. This gives the protein CASSFVVQGGNEQFF.

The CDR3 protein is CASTRPGGNQPQHF. CDR3 DNA: TGTGCCAGCACCCGGCCAGGGGGCAATCAGCCCCAGCATTTT. The chain couples TRBV28 to TRBJ1-5; possibly TRBD1 for D (6 bases). This CDR3 has 14 amino acids. V shed 7 bases and J shed 2 bases, with 12 bases lying between them. Germline V gene lookup returns CDR1 MDHEN and CDR2 SYDVKM.

By share, this clone ranks as medium-sized. In the same sample, other DNA sequences code for this CDR3. The chain couples TRBV30 to TRBJ1-5; 7 bases map to TRBD1. Per germline, CDR1 GTSNPN and CDR2 SVGIG (reference sequence). The CDR3 is 14 residues long. With 2 bases clipped from V and 6 bases from J, the junction kept 7 bases outside the gene matches. CDR3: CAWSSGGLGQPQHF. CDR3 in DNA: TGTGCCTGGAGTTCAGGGGGGTTGGGTCAGCCCCAGCATTTT.

The rearrangement links TRBV4-2 to TRBJ2-2, with 7 bases fitting TRBD2. CDR1 and CDR2 from the germline V gene are LGHNA and YNFKEQ. There are 18 residues in the CDR3. Trimming at V came to 4 bases and at J to 0 bases, leaving 11 bases not matched to a gene. CDR3 amino acids: CASSLYPSGGTNTGELFF. The CDR3 region has the DNA TGTGCCAGCAGCCTCTATCCTAGCGGCGGGACGAACACCGGGGAGCTGTTTTTT.

This chain uses TRBV7-3 with TRBJ1-1, with TRBD1 matching over 10 bases. CDR1 SGHTA and CDR2 FQGTGA come from the germline V gene. Unmatched junction bases numbered 4, after V lost 5 bases and J lost 4 bases. The CDR3 length is 14 residues. The CDR3 bases are TGTGCCAGCAGCCTACGGGACAGGGGCACTGAAGCTTTCTTT. Its translation: CASSLRDRGTEAFF.

The J gene is TRBJ2-5, the V gene TRBV11-3, with 7 bases lining up with TRBD2. Germline CDR1 is SGHNT and CDR2 is YENEEA. The junction had 7 bases not matched to a gene; V was cut back by 3 bases and J by 0 bases. The CDR3 sequence is 16 residues long. DNA of the CDR3: TGTGCCAGCAGCTTGGGTAATAGCGGGTACCAAGAGACCCAGTACTTC. Translating gives CASSLGNSGYQETQYF.

This chain uses TRBV6-2 or TRBV6-3 with TRBJ1-1; TRBD1 agrees at 7 bases. Germline CDR1 MNHEY, CDR2 SVGEGT. The CDR3 covers 15 residues. Losses at the gene ends were 3 bases for V and 2 bases for J; bases not matched to a gene: 6. CDR3 region: CASSYRGLTNTEAFF. The CDR3 DNA reads as TGTGCCAGCAGTTATAGGGGGCTCACCAACACTGAAGCTTTCTTT.

This clone appeared a single time. The J gene is TRBJ2-7, the V gene TRBV28; D perhaps matches TRBD1 (6 bases). Trimming cost V 8 bases and J 2 bases, with 13 bases left between them. CDR3 size: 13 residues. Germline V gives CDR1 MDHEN, CDR2 SYDVKM. The CDR3 loop reads CASHRQEPYEQYF. The CDR3 nucleotides are TGTGCCAGCCATCGACAGGAGCCCTACGAGCAGTACTTC.